The sample holds many counts of the clone carrying this T cell receptor (beta chain). Amplified regions were TCR beta CDR3 sequences from RNA transcripts. An initial round of RT-PCR targeting the TCR CDR3 relied on the HTBI primer set. In TCRdb, the multiplex PCR reads were re-called with MiXCR into one record per CDR3 protein. The table lists around 500,000 distinct CDR3 sequences, about 16% of them singletons. The sample comes from a study of T cells in Graves' hyperthyroidism and ophthalmopathy. CDR1 is SGHVS and CDR2 is FQNEAQ in the germline V gene. V lost 5 bases to trimming and J lost 0 bases, with 10 bases between them. CDR3 length: 14 amino acids.

The chain joins TRBV7-8 to TRBJ1-1; D gene uncertain. Sample: blood. This TCR derives from a woman aged 25 to 39 with Graves' ophthalmopathy. CDR3 DNA: TGTGCCAGCAGCCCAAGCGGCATGAACACTGAAGCTTTCTTT. Translated, it gives CASSPSGMNTEAFF.